The clone carrying this T cell receptor beta chain showed up just a few times. The antigen remains unidentified. The sample is drawn from a study of CD8 T cells in ankylosing spondylitis. Study-level points and caveats: In ankylosing spondylitis blood, a motif of roughly eight highly homologous TCR beta variants appeared characteristic. Reportedly, matched ankylosing spondylitis synovial fluid was significantly enriched for disease-linked clones.

Germline CDR1 is LGHDT and CDR2 is YNNKEL (reference sequence). Trimming removed 1 base from V and 2 bases from J; junction bases left unmatched: 5. This CDR3 comprises 17 residues. With molecular barcodes, quantitative 5'-RACE was used to make the TCR beta libraries. MiXCR was run by TCRdb on the 5' RACE reads, yielding one entry per CDR3 protein. The sample holds some 700,000 distinct CDR3 sequences, around a fifth seen once. J is TRBJ2-1 and V is TRBV3-1; 10 bases agree with TRBD1. The receptor's source is a male donor with ankylosing spondylitis. The sequencing input was blood, either unsorted or a sorted T cell fraction (not recorded which). The CDR3 sequence is CASSQGLGTGAYNEQFF. CDR3 DNA sequence: TGTGCCAGCAGCCAAGGGCTAGGGACAGGGGCCTACAATGAGCAGTTCTTC.